The 6 T cell receptor beta chains below come from one sample, sequenced in a study of T cell responses to AZD1222 COVID-19 vaccine. Profiled with immunoSEQ multiplex PCR; TCRdb holds only in-frame clones, not every one. The table shows approximately 80,000 clones, with approximately 86% occurring only once. Material: peripheral blood, obtained on day 0 of AZD1222 vaccination. The receptors come from an adult in good health.

V and J are TRBV28 and TRBJ1-4; the D is unclear. This CDR3 has 13 amino acids. Germline loops: CDR1 MDHEN, CDR2 SYDVKM. Deletions cut 5 bases from V and 8 bases from J, with 12 bases between. The CDR3 spells CASSTFFGEKLFF. The CDR3 nucleotides are TGTGCCAGCAGTACATTTTTTGGCGAAAAACTGTTTTTT.

The chain uses TRBV28 and TRBJ2-1, with no clear D. CDR3 size: 15 residues. Germline V lookup: CDR1 MDHEN, CDR2 SYDVKM. Trimming cost V 6 bases and J 2 bases, with 14 bases left between them. The CDR3 is CASSPPWGAYNEQFF. The CDR3 DNA reads TGTGCCAGCAGCCCCCCCTGGGGTGCCTACAATGAGCAGTTCTTC.

This chain connects TRBV7-3 to TRBJ2-6; D remains unclear. V was trimmed by 5 bases and J by 0 bases, leaving 8 bases between them. CDR3 size: 15 residues. Germline CDR1 SGHTA, CDR2 FQGTGA. Here the CDR3 reads CASSPFDSGANVLTF. The CDR3 bases are TGTGCCAGCAGCCCCTTCGACTCTGGGGCCAACGTCCTGACTTTC.

In DNA form, the CDR3 reads TGTGCCAGCAGCCAAGCCTTAGCGGGGGACACAGATACGCAGTATTTT. Amino acid sequence: CASSQALAGDTDTQYF. The rearrangement uses TRBV4-2 and TRBJ2-3; TRBD2 matches at 9 bases. Germline V CDR1 and CDR2: LGHNA, YNFKEQ. V trimming: 1 base; J trimming: 2 bases; junction bases outside the gene matches: 4. The CDR3 has 16 residues.

The rearrangement links TRBV6-6 to TRBJ2-7; TRBD2 aligns across 9 bases. CDR3 length: 13 amino acids. J lost 1 base, V lost 7 bases, and 2 bases had no gene match. Germline lookup yields CDR1 MNHNY and CDR2 SVGAGI (reference sequence). The CDR3, as DNA: TGTGCCAGCACGGCGGGAGGGTCCTACGAGCAGTACTTC. Protein product: CASTAGGSYEQYF.

The CDR3 sequence: CASSLRGSGYTF. CDR3 nucleotide sequence: TGCGCCAGCAGCTTGCGGGGAAGTGGCTACACCTTC. The genes are TRBV5-1 and TRBJ1-2; unclear D gene. This CDR3 has 12 amino acids. Germline V gene lookup returns CDR1 SGHRS and CDR2 YFSETQ. V was pared by 1 base and J by 7 bases, with 8 bases between.